This TCR beta chain was sequenced during a study of cytomegalovirus exposure and HLA in healthy donors. Study-wide results and limits: As a later analysis revealed, most CMV-associated TCR beta chains appeared HLA-restricted. Per published accounts, TCR beta sequences correctly predicted the HLA-A and HLA-B alleles of most subjects. With later analysis, a missense DCLRE1C variant became linked to TCR beta V- and J-gene trimming.

13 Jbeta primers and 60 Vbeta primers were used for the PCR. Profiling relied on immunoSEQ multiplex PCR, and the TCRdb table lists in-frame clones only, not all of them. The table counts 150,000 or so clones; 1.3% lies in the top ten. The CDR3 contains 20 residues. The V segment lost 8 bases and the J segment 2 bases; nucleotides outside the gene matches: 21. Germline CDR1 and CDR2: KGHSH and LQKENI. A remark on this clone: Its target is unknown.

The receptor's source is a woman aged 55-70 years in good health and CMV-seronegative. This sequence joins TRBV18 and TRBJ1-5; TRBD1 matches at 10 bases. The sequenced sample consisted of PBMCs. The DNA of the CDR3 is TGTGCCAGCCACGGGGTGGTGGGGACAGGGGATGAATTGGGCAATCAGCCCCAGCATTTT. It codes for CASHGVVGTGDELGNQPQHF.